Below are 4 T cell receptor beta chains sequenced from a single sample in a study of glioma-infiltrating T cells. TCR alpha and beta CDR3 regions were amplified from RNA using iRepertoire nested multiplex PCR. TCRdb fed the multiplex PCR reads into MiXCR, producing one record per CDR3 protein. The data hold 300,000 to 400,000 distinct CDR3 sequences, with roughly two fifths observed a single time. The sequencing sample was made of glioma tissue, nonneoplastic brain tissue, or PBMCs (not recorded which). These receptors originate from a human donor with low-grade glioma or glioblastoma, undergoing nonglioma brain surgery, or in good health (not recorded which).

This clonotype was seen ten or more times. The CDR3 DNA follows: TGTGCCAGCAGTTCAGCCCGCACAGATACGCAGTATTTT. Its translation: CASSSARTDTQYF. The chain uses TRBV6-1 and TRBJ2-3; no clear D. Germline V CDR1 and CDR2: MNHNS, SASEGT. Between the trimmed V and J ends, which lost 5 bases and 1 base, there was a span of 7 bases. The CDR3 consists of 13 residues.

This clonotype was observed a handful of times. J is TRBJ2-1 and V is TRBV20-1, with TRBD2 as a possible D gene (5 bases). With 0 bases removed from V and 6 bases from J, the gap between germline ends came to 12 bases. This CDR3 region has 14 residues. Germline V gene data show CDR1 as DFQATT and CDR2 as SNEGSKA (reference sequence). In DNA form, the CDR3 reads TGCAGTGCTAGAGATCACCCGGAGGCCAATGAGCAGTTCTTC. The encoded protein is CSARDHPEANEQFF.

The table lists this clonotype with many counts. DNA of the CDR3: TGTGCCAGCAGTTTGCGGGGGACTAGCGGGTTCTCCTACGAGCAGTACTTC. It is translated as CASSLRGTSGFSYEQYF. This rearrangement joins TRBV27 to TRBJ2-7; 12 nucleotides line up with TRBD2. CDR1 and CDR2 (germline): MNHEY, SMNVEV (reference sequence). The CDR3 has 17 residues. V was pared by 3 bases and J by 0 bases, with 6 bases of the junction left unmatched.

The genes are TRBV18 and TRBJ1-1; 7 bases are a match to TRBD1. The J segment lost 3 bases and the V segment lost 3 bases, leaving 10 bases of the junction unmatched. Germline CDR1 and CDR2: KGHSH and LQKENI. The CDR3 spans 16 residues. CDR3 sequence reads: CASSPTGQPGDTEAFF. The CDR3 region has the DNA TGTGCCAGCTCACCGACGGGACAGCCCGGGGACACTGAAGCTTTCTTT.